What follows are 8 T cell receptor beta chains derived from one specimen sequenced in a study of blood T cell repertoires in COVID-19 (dated by TCRdb to 2018 to 2020). Library method: the immunoSEQ multiplex PCR assay. This immuneACCESS table, as held by TCRdb, lists in-frame sequences with V and J called but not all clones. Of the missing ones, under half trace to an unresolved V gene in checked studies; the others have no known cause. This sample comprises 210,000 or so clones, around 84% of them detected only once. The top ten constitute approximately 4.8% of the sample. Sample: peripheral blood. The receptor set was obtained from a man aged 50 or older with acute or convalescent COVID-19.

The rearrangement uses TRBV5-8 and TRBJ2-1, with D tentatively TRBD1 (6 bases). Germline CDR1 and CDR2: SGHTS and YDEGEE. The length of the CDR3 is 16 residues. V was trimmed by 1 base and J by 6 bases, leaving 17 bases between them. CDR3 sequence (DNA): TGTGCCAGCAGCTTGTATACAGGGCGCGACTTCAATGAGCAGTTCTTC. It specifies CASSLYTGRDFNEQFF. The full variable domain, completed using reference TRBV5-8 and TRBJ2-1, is EAGVTQSPTHLIKTRGQQATLRCSPISGHTSVYWYQQALGLGLQFLLWYDEGEERNRGNFPPRFSGRQFPNYSSELNVNALELEDSALYLCASSLYTGRDFNEQFFGPGTRLTVL.

The V gene is TRBV27, the J gene TRBJ1-6, with 9 bases that match TRBD1. J was trimmed by 6 bases and V by 5 bases; bases with no gene match: 2. The CDR3 totals 14 residues. The germline V gene has CDR1 MNHEY and CDR2 SMNVEV (reference sequence). The CDR3 reads CASSPDRGNSPLHF. CDR3 DNA: TGTGCCAGCAGTCCGGACAGGGGTAATTCACCCCTCCACTTT.

The CDR3 protein is CASSLVLAGLDTQYF. The CDR3 coding sequence is TGTGCCAGCAGCTTAGTGCTAGCGGGGTTAGATACGCAGTATTTT. The chain uses TRBV7-8 and TRBJ2-3; 9 nucleotides match TRBD2. V was clipped by 1 base and J by 5 bases; unmatched bases: 4. Germline V gene lookup returns CDR1 SGHVS and CDR2 FQNEAQ. CDR3 size: 15 residues.

The chain joins TRBV18 to TRBJ2-1; TRBD1 matches 9 bases. This CDR3 region has 15 residues. Germline V gives CDR1 KGHSH, CDR2 LQKENI. V lost 0 bases to trimming and J lost 4 bases; unmatched junction nucleotides: 1. Written as DNA, the CDR3 is TGTGCCAGCTCACCACCGGACAGGGGATACAATGAGCAGTTCTTC. Protein sequence: CASSPPDRGYNEQFF.

This clone has only a few counts. This sequence joins TRBV2 and TRBJ1-6, with TRBD1 identical over 8 bases. Germline V gene lookup returns CDR1 SNHLY and CDR2 FYNNEI. The CDR3 has 13 residues. The J segment lost 10 bases and the V segment lost 6 bases, leaving 5 bases of the junction unmatched. The CDR3 sequence: CASRTGDWSPLHF. In DNA form, the CDR3 reads TGTGCCAGCAGGACAGGGGATTGGTCACCCCTCCACTTT.

This clone was counted at least ten times. The V call is TRBV4-1, the J call TRBJ2-2, with 8 positions matching TRBD1. J was trimmed by 2 bases and V by 8 bases; bases with no gene match: 4. This CDR3 has 14 residues. Germline CDR1 is MGHRA and CDR2 is YSYEKL. The CDR3 coding sequence is TGCGCCAGCCTAGACAGGGGAAACACCGGGGAGCTGTTTTTT. As protein: CASLDRGNTGELFF.

The rearrangement joins TRBV5-1 to TRBJ1-1; weak D call: TRBD1 (6 bases). Trimming pared 1 base from V and 11 bases from J, leaving 18 bases between. This CDR3 has 14 amino acids. The germline gives CDR1 SGHRS, CDR2 YFSETQ. CDR3 region: CASSLSEYTGMAFF. For the CDR3, the DNA is TGCGCCAGCAGCTTGAGTGAGTACACAGGGATGGCTTTCTTT.

V usage is TRBV21-1 and J usage is TRBJ1-5. TRBV21-1 is assigned pseudogene status. The CDR3 contains 15 residues. CDR3 in amino acids: CASSRGVCGNQPQHF. CDR3 coding DNA: TGTGCCAGCAGCAGGGGGGTTTGCGGCAATCAGCCCCAGCATTTT.